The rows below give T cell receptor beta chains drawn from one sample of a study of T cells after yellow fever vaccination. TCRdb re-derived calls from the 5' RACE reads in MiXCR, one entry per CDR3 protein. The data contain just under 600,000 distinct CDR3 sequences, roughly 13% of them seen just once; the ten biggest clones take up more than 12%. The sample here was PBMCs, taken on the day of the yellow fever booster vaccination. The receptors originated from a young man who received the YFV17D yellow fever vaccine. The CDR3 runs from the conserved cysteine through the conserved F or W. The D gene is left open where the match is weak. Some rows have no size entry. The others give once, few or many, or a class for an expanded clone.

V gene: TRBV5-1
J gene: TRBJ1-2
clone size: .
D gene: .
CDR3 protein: CASSRGGEANYGYTF
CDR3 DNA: TGCGCCAGCAGCCGCGGGGGGGAAGCTAACTATGGCTACACCTTC

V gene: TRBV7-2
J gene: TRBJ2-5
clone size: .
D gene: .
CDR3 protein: CASITLEGTQYF
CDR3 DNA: TGTGCCAGCATCACGCTCGAAGGGACCCAGTACTTC

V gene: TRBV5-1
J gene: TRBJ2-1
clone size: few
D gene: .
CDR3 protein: CASAGGPVVDEQFF
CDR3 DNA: TGCGCCAGCGCCGGCGGGCCCGTGGTCGATGAGCAGTTCTTC

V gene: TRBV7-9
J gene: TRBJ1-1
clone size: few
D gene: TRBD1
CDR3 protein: CASSSSRTGTGGPDF
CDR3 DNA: TGTGCCAGCAGCTCATCTCGGACCGGGACAGGGGGCCCGGACTTT

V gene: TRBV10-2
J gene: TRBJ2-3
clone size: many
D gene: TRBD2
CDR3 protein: CASSVGGRADTQYF
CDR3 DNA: TGCGCCAGCAGTGTAGGCGGGAGGGCAGATACGCAGTATTTT

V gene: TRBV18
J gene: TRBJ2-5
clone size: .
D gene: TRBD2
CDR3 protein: CASRLREGTQYF
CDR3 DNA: TGTGCCAGCCGTTTACGGGAGGGGACCCAGTACTTC

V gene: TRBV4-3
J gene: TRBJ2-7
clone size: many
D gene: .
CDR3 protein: CASSQGMKAVYEQYF
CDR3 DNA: TGCGCCAGCAGCCAAGGTATGAAGGCAGTCTACGAGCAGTACTTC

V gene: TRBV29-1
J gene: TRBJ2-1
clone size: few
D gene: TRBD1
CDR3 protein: CSVSDRAHNEQFF
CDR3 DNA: TGCAGCGTTTCCGACAGGGCACACAATGAGCAGTTCTTC

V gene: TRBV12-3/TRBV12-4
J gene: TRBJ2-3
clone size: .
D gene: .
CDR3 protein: CASSLSSYTDTQYF
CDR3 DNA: TGTGCCAGCAGTTTAAGCTCTTACACAGATACGCAGTATTTT

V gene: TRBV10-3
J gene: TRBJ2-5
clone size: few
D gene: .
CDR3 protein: CAISESGRVETQYF
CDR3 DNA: TGTGCCATCAGTGAGTCCGGCAGGGTGGAGACCCAGTACTTC

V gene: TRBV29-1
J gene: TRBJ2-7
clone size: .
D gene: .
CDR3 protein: CSVLPGSGTYEQYF
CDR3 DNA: TGCAGCGTCCTCCCGGGAAGCGGTACCTACGAGCAGTACTTC

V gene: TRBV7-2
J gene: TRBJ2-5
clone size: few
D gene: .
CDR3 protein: CASSYNTGIETQYF
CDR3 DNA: TGTGCCAGCAGCTACAACACAGGGATAGAGACCCAGTACTTC

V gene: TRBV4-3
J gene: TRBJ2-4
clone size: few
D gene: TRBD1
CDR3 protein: CASSRDREGNIQYF
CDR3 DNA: TGCGCCAGCAGCCGAGACAGGGAAGGGAACATTCAGTACTTC

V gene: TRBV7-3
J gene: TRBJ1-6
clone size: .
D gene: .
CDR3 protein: CASSLMGLRLRSSYNSPLHF
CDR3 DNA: TGTGCCAGCAGCTTAATGGGGCTACGACTAAGGAGCTCCTATAATTCACCCCTCCACTTT

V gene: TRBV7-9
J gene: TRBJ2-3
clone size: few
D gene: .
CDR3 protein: CASSLGERLRADTQYF
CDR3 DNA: TGTGCCAGCAGCTTAGGCGAACGGTTACGCGCAGATACGCAGTATTTT

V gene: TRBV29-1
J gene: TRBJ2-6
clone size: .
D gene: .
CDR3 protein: CSVGETTGANVLTF
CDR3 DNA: TGCAGCGTTGGTGAGACTACTGGGGCCAACGTCCTGACTTTC

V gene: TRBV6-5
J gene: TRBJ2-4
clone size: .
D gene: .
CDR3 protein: CASKDTNIQYF
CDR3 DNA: TGTGCCAGCAAGGATACAAACATTCAGTACTTC

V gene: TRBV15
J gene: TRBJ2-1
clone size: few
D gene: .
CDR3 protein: CATSRDIQGLNEQFF
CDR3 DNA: TGTGCCACCAGCAGAGATATCCAGGGCTTAAATGAGCAGTTCTTC

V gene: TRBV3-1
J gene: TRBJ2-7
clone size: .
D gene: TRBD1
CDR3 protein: CASSSLPGGEQYF
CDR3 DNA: TGTGCCAGCAGCTCCCTTCCAGGGGGAGAGCAGTACTTC

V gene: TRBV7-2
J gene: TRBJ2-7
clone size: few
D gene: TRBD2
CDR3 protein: CASSRGLAGGSYEQYF
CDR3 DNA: TGTGCCAGCAGCCGGGGACTAGCGGGTGGAAGCTACGAGCAGTACTTC

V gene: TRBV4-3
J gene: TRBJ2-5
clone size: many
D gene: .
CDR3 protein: CASSQTSQETQYF
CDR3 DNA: TGCGCCAGCAGCCAAACCAGCCAAGAGACCCAGTACTTC

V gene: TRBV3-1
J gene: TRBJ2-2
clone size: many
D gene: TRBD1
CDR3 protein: CASSQRQGYTGELFF
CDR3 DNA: TGTGCCAGCAGCCAGAGACAGGGATACACCGGGGAGCTGTTTTTT

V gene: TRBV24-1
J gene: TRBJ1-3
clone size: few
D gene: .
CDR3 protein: CATSASQPDGTIYF
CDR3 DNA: TGTGCCACCAGTGCATCGCAGCCCGACGGCACCATATATTTT

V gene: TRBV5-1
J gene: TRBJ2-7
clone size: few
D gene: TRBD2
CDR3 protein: CASSLSMTSGSYEQYF
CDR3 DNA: TGCGCCAGCAGCTTGTCTATGACTAGCGGATCCTACGAGCAGTACTTC

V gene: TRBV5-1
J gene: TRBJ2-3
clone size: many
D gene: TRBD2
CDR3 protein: CASASGTSTDTQYF
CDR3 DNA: TGCGCCAGCGCTAGCGGTACTAGCACAGATACGCAGTATTTT

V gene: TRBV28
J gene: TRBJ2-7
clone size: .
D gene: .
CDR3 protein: CASSHLHLLGEQYF
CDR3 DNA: TGTGCCAGCAGCCACCTCCATCTTCTCGGCGAGCAGTACTTC

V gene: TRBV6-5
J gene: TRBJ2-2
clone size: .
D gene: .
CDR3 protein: CASSYSAGQGELFF
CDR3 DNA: TGTGCCAGCAGTTACTCCGCTGGACAGGGGGAGCTGTTTTTT

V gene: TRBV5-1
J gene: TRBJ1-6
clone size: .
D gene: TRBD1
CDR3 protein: CASSYTGTGLNSPLHF
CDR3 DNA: TGCGCCAGCAGCTATACCGGGACAGGGCTAAATTCACCCCTCCACTTT

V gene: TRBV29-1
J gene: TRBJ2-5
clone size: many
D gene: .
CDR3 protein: CSVEGPETQYF
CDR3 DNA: TGCAGCGTTGAAGGGCCAGAGACCCAGTACTTC

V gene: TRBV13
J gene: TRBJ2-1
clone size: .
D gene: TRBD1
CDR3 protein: CASSFWGTGSYNEQFF
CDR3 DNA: TGTGCCAGCAGCTTTTGGGGGACAGGTTCATACAATGAGCAGTTCTTC

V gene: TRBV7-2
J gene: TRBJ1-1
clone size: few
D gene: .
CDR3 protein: CASRRDRTNFEAFF
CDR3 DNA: TGTGCCAGCAGACGAGACAGGACAAATTTCGAAGCTTTCTTT

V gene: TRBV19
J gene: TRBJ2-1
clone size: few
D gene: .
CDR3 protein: CASGRSGMSYNEQFF
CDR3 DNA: TGTGCCAGCGGACGGAGCGGAATGAGCTACAATGAGCAGTTCTTC

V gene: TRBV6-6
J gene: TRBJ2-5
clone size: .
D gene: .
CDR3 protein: CASTNWGKETQYF
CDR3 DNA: TGTGCCAGCACAAACTGGGGGAAAGAGACCCAGTACTTC

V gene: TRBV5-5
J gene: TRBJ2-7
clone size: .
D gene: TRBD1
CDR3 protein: CASSLDRGSEQYF
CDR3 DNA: TGTGCCAGCAGCTTGGACAGGGGCTCCGAGCAGTACTTC

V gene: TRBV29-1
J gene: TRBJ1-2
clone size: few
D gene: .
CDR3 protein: CSVVLVNYGYTF
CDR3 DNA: TGCAGCGTTGTTTTAGTCAACTATGGCTACACCTTC